These 10 T cell receptor beta chains came from one sample sequenced in a study of OX40 agonist ivuxolimab in advanced cancers. Assay used: immunoSEQ multiplex PCR; TCRdb lists only in-frame clones, some missing. Altogether 65,000 to 95,000 clones are present, more than 80% being singletons, with the ten largest covering about 0.51%. The sample consisted of CD4+ or CD8+ T cells sorted from blood, taken in a trial of the OX40 agonist ivuxolimab. The origin of the receptors is an adult with an advanced solid tumor such as melanoma, head and neck, liver or kidney cancer.

This clone showed up just a few times. The chain couples TRBV5-1 to TRBJ1-6, with D perhaps TRBD1 (6 bases). The CDR3 length is 14 residues. V lost 2 bases and J lost 10, with 13 bases in between. Per germline, CDR1 SGHRS and CDR2 YFSETQ. As DNA, the CDR3 is TGCGCCAGCAGCTTAAATGGGGGCCAATCACCCCTCCACTTT. This translates into CASSLNGGQSPLHF.

V usage is TRBV18 and J usage is TRBJ2-5; the match to TRBD2 covers 7 bases. There are 15 residues in the CDR3. Germline-derived CDR1 and CDR2 are KGHSH and LQKENI. The ends lost 5 bases at V and 5 bases at J; junction bases unmatched: 11. This chain's CDR3 is CASSFRGRGEETQYF. DNA of the CDR3: TGTGCCAGCTCATTTCGTGGGAGGGGAGAGGAGACCCAGTACTTC.

This clone was counted a few times. CDR3 nucleotides: TGTGCCAGCAGCTTAGCACGTTATACCTCCAATGAGCAGTTCTTC. It translates to CASSLARYTSNEQFF. This rearrangement joins TRBV7-2 to TRBJ2-1; no firm D call. This CDR3 spans 15 amino acids. Germline V gene data show CDR1 as SGHTA and CDR2 as FQGNSA. The V end was cut by 0 bases, the J end by 6 bases, with 12 bases between. The complete variable domain, with remaining parts taken from reference TRBV7-2 and TRBJ2-1, reads GAGVSQSPSNKVTEKGKDVELRCDPISGHTALYWYRQSLGQGLEFLIYFQGNSAPDKSGLPSDRFSAERTGGSVSTLTIQRTQQEDSAVYLCASSLARYTSNEQFFGPGTRLTVL.

This chain joins TRBV20-1 and TRBJ1-2, with D maybe TRBD1 (6 bases). There are 11 residues in the CDR3. CDR1 is DFQATT and CDR2 is SNEGSKA in the germline V gene (reference sequence). V was shortened by 6 bases and J by 6 bases, with 11 bases between the two germline ends. CDR3 region: CSADRLNGYTF. The CDR3 DNA reads TGCAGTGCCGACAGGTTAAATGGCTACACCTTC.

This clone was seen a single time. This chain connects TRBV29-1 to TRBJ2-1; 12 bases are shared with TRBD1. V was pared by 6 bases and J by 7 bases, with 7 bases of the junction left unmatched. Germline assignment: CDR1 SQVTM and CDR2 ANQGSEA. CDR3 size: 14 residues. CDR3 amino acids: CSVKTGQGANEQFF. CDR3 DNA: TGCAGCGTCAAAACGGGACAGGGGGCGAATGAGCAGTTCTTC.

The CDR3 region is CASTRGLGYTF. CDR3 coding DNA: TGTGCCAGCACCCGGGGTCTTGGCTACACCTTC. V usage is TRBV28 and J usage is TRBJ1-2, with unresolved D. The V gene lost 7 bases and the J gene lost 7 bases, with 10 bases spanning the gap. The CDR3 is made up of 11 amino acids. The germline gives CDR1 MDHEN, CDR2 SYDVKM.

Only a few counts were recorded for this clone. The V gene is TRBV5-1, the J gene TRBJ2-1, with D uncertain. Germline V gene sequence: CDR1 SGHRS, CDR2 YFSETQ. V lost 4 bases and J 7 bases, leaving 12 bases between the germline ends. CDR3 length: 13 residues. For the CDR3, the DNA is TGCGCCAGCAGCAGAGAAGGGTTGAATGAGCAGTTCTTC. It encodes CASSREGLNEQFF.

The chain couples TRBV7-7 to TRBJ1-4; TRBD1 aligns across 11 bases. With V trimmed by 5 bases and J by 6 bases, 2 bases remained unmatched. The CDR3 has 14 residues. Germline V gene lookup returns CDR1 SSHAT and CDR2 FNYEAQ (reference sequence). CDR3 sequence reads: CASSPGQGDEKLFF. The DNA of the CDR3 is TGTGCCAGCAGCCCGGGACAGGGGGATGAAAAACTGTTTTTT.

The chain joins TRBV6-5 to TRBJ1-6, with D unclear. Trimming left V 0 bases short and J 7 bases short, with 7 bases between. This CDR3 comprises 14 residues. Germline values: CDR1 MNHEY, CDR2 SVGAGI. The CDR3 nucleotides are TGTGCCAGCAGTTACTCACGTGGGAATTCACCCCTCCACTTT. It translates to CASSYSRGNSPLHF.

This chain joins TRBV6-1 and TRBJ1-2, with TRBD1 as a possible D gene (6 bases). CDR1 and CDR2 from the germline V gene are MNHNS and SASEGT. The V end was cut by 4 bases, the J end by 1 base, with 22 bases between. The CDR3 sequence is 18 residues long. CDR3 region: CASSGPRSQGRNNYGYTF. CDR3 sequence (DNA): TGTGCCAGCAGTGGACCCCGAAGTCAGGGGAGAAATAACTATGGCTACACCTTC.